This T cell receptor beta chain was observed in a study of blood T cell repertoires in COVID-19. Across the whole study: T cells, B-cell-depleted T cells, or PBMCs provided the cDNA or gDNA that served as material.

Assay used: immunoSEQ multiplex PCR; TCRdb lists only in-frame clones, some missing. The repertoire has about 30,000 clones, approximately 80% of them found once; the top ten carry around a third. Unmatched junction bases numbered 9, after V lost 3 bases and J lost 4 bases. Germline values: CDR1 ENHRY, CDR2 SYGVKD. The CDR3 is 16 residues long. The chain combines TRBV10-3 with TRBJ2-5; 9 nucleotides agree with TRBD2. The sample comprised peripheral blood. This sequence originates from a man older than 75 with acute or convalescent COVID-19. The chain's CDR3 is CAISDPLAGEGETQYF. The CDR3 DNA sequence: TGTGCCATCAGTGATCCTTTAGCGGGAGAGGGAGAGACCCAGTACTTC.